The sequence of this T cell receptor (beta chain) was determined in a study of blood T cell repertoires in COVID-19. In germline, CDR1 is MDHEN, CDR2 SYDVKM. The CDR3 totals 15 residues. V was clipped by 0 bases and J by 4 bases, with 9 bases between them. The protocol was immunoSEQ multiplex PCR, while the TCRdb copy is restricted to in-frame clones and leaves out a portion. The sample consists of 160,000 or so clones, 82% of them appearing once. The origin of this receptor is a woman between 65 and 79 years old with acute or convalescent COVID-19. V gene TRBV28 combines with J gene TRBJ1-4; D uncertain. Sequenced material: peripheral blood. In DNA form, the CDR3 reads TGTGCCAGCAGTTTATGGGCGGATTTTAATGAAAAACTGTTTTTT. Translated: CASSLWADFNEKLFF.